The rows below give T cell receptor beta chains drawn from one sample of a study of regulatory T cells in long-lasting Graves disease. TCRdb fed the multiplex PCR reads into MiXCR, producing one record per CDR3 protein. Here the sample spans about 470,000 distinct CDR3 sequences, roughly 20% being singletons. This specimen was peripheral blood mononuclear cells (PBMCs), taken when the disease was refractory, from a patient treated with antithyroid drugs. The receptor source for this set is a female donor with Graves disease. The CDR3 runs from the conserved cysteine through the conserved F or W. Each record gives: V gene, CDR3 protein.

v_call: TRBV19; cdr3_aa: CASSPSGDPAYEQYF
v_call: TRBV20-1; cdr3_aa: CNAGRTVYGYTF
v_call: TRBV6-2/TRBV6-3; cdr3_aa: CASSDYSGKLSSYEQYF
v_call: TRBV13; cdr3_aa: CASSLGASLAGVSYEQYF
v_call: TRBV14; cdr3_aa: CASSKNRAMDGYTF
v_call: TRBV6-5; cdr3_aa: CASSYSTRVLPGELFF
v_call: TRBV3-1; cdr3_aa: CASSEQTGSSYEQYF
v_call: TRBV20-1; cdr3_aa: CSARDTGWPQHF
v_call: TRBV6-1; cdr3_aa: CATEGLAGGYTF
v_call: TRBV29-1; cdr3_aa: CSVPRSGSRTEAFF
v_call: TRBV7-9; cdr3_aa: CASSLGNSWGETQYF
v_call: TRBV6-1; cdr3_aa: CASSKDRGRSYEQYF
v_call: TRBV20-1; cdr3_aa: CSASDLGGALQETQYF
v_call: TRBV5-1; cdr3_aa: CASSLRQSSYEQYF
v_call: TRBV3-1; cdr3_aa: CASSQAGLARNF
v_call: TRBV30; cdr3_aa: CAWSRLGLAGALWGKNIQYF
v_call: TRBV6-1; cdr3_aa: CASIGGLAGFYEQYF
v_call: TRBV19; cdr3_aa: CATLGPGDEQYF
v_call: TRBV2; cdr3_aa: CASSDSLRDAPETEAFF
v_call: TRBV2; cdr3_aa: CASRHDRNTEAFF
v_call: TRBV20-1; cdr3_aa: CSARYLYEQYF
v_call: TRBV29-1; cdr3_aa: CSVRQGVYEQYF
v_call: TRBV4-1; cdr3_aa: CASSQEGQGASGYTF
v_call: TRBV28; cdr3_aa: CASSLAYYGYTF
v_call: TRBV7-6; cdr3_aa: CASSLEVSGRASHEQYF
v_call: TRBV30; cdr3_aa: CAWSSPGTLNTEAFF
v_call: TRBV5-1; cdr3_aa: CASSLSTVNTEAFF
v_call: TRBV6-5; cdr3_aa: CASSYSRGSGNTIYF
v_call: TRBV19; cdr3_aa: CASRRQGGETQYF
v_call: TRBV3-1; cdr3_aa: CASSQGLRTGANQPQHF
v_call: TRBV28; cdr3_aa: CASSPKLRVYNQPQHF
v_call: TRBV4-2; cdr3_aa: CASSQDRGSGYTF
v_call: TRBV2; cdr3_aa: CASWTGGTGELFF
v_call: TRBV12-3/TRBV12-4; cdr3_aa: CASSFPPDYEQYF
v_call: TRBV2; cdr3_aa: CASKSGQGRYGYTF
v_call: TRBV7-2; cdr3_aa: CASSSQLAPADTQYF
v_call: TRBV2; cdr3_aa: CASVLSGANVLTF
v_call: TRBV12-3/TRBV12-4; cdr3_aa: CASSPTGEGYGYTF
v_call: TRBV3-1; cdr3_aa: CASSQVWDNSPLHF
v_call: TRBV7-9; cdr3_aa: CASSSEGGSSTDTQYF
v_call: TRBV2; cdr3_aa: CASRGRSAGTEAFF
v_call: TRBV18; cdr3_aa: CASSPSIGGVNTEAFF
v_call: TRBV27; cdr3_aa: CASGKAGGADTQYF
v_call: TRBV20-1; cdr3_aa: CSALVPHRLGYEQYF
v_call: TRBV10-1; cdr3_aa: CASTVDRVGSYEQYF
v_call: TRBV19; cdr3_aa: CASSTGTSSGETQYF
v_call: TRBV7-2; cdr3_aa: CASSSREFPYEQYF
v_call: TRBV3-1; cdr3_aa: CASSPRELRETQYF
v_call: TRBV9; cdr3_aa: CASNLNQAQETQYF
v_call: TRBV20-1; cdr3_aa: CSAGDQVNEQFF
v_call: TRBV5-1; cdr3_aa: CASGLAGGDEQYF